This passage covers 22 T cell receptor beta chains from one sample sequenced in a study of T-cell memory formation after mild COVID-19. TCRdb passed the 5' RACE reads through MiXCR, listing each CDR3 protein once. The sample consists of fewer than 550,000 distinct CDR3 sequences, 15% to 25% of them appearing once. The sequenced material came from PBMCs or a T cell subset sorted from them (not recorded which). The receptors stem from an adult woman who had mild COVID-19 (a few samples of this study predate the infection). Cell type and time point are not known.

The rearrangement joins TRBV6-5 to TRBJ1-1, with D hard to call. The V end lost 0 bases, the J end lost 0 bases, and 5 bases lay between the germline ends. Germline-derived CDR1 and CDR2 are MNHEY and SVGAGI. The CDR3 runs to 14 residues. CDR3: CASSYSDLNTEAFF. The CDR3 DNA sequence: TGTGCCAGCAGTTACTCGGACCTGAACACTGAAGCTTTCTTT.

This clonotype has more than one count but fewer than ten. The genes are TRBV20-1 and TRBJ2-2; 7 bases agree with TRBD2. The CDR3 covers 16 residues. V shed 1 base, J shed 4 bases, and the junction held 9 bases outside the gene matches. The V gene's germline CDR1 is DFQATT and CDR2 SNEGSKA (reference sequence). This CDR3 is CSARAPRGVVTGELFF. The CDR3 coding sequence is TGCAGTGCTAGAGCCCCCCGGGGGGTCGTCACCGGGGAGCTGTTTTTT.

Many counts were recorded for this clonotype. The CDR3 sequence is CASSRVNTEAFF. CDR3 sequence (DNA): TGTGCCAGCAGTCGGGTGAACACTGAAGCTTTCTTT. The J gene is TRBJ1-1, the V gene TRBV27; D is undetermined. Germline CDR1 is MNHEY and CDR2 is SMNVEV (reference sequence). The ends were cut back, 5 bases at V and 0 bases at J, with 4 bases in the middle. The CDR3 has 12 amino acids.

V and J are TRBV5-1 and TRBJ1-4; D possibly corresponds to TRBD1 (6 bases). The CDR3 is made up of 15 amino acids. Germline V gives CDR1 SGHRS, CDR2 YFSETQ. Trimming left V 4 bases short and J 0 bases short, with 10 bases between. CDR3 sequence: CASSIGTTTNEKLFF. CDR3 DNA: TGCGCCAGCAGCATAGGGACAACAACTAATGAAAAACTGTTTTTT.

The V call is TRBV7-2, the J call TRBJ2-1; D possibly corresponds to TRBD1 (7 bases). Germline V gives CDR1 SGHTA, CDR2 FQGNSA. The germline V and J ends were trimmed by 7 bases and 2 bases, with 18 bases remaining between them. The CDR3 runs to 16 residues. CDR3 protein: CASTRSDREAYNEQFF. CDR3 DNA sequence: TGTGCCAGCACCCGATCTGACAGGGAGGCCTACAATGAGCAGTTCTTC. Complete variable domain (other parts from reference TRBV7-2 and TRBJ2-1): GAGVSQSPSNKVTEKGKDVELRCDPISGHTALYWYRQSLGQGLEFLIYFQGNSAPDKSGLPSDRFSAERTGGSVSTLTIQRTQQEDSAVYLCASTRSDREAYNEQFFGPGTRLTVL.

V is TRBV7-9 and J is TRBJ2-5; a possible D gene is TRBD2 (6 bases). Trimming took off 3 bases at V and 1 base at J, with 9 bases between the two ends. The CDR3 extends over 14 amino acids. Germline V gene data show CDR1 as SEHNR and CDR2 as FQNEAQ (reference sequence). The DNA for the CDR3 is TGTGCCAGCAGCTTGGACTACCTCCAAGAGACCCAGTACTTC. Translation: CASSLDYLQETQYF.

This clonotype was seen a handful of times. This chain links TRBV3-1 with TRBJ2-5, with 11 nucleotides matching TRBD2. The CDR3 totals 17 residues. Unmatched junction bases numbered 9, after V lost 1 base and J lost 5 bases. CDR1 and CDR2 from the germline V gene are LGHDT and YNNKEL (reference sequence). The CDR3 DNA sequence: TGTGCCAGCAGCCAAGGTGAACTAGCGGGGGCCCAGGAGACCCAGTACTTC. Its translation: CASSQGELAGAQETQYF.

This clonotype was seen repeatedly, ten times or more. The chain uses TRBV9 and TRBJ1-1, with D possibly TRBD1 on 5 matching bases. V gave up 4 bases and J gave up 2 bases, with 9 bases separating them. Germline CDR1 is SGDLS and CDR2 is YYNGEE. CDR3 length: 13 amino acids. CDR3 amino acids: CASSWGTNTEAFF. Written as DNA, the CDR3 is TGTGCCAGCAGCTGGGGGACCAACACTGAAGCTTTCTTT.

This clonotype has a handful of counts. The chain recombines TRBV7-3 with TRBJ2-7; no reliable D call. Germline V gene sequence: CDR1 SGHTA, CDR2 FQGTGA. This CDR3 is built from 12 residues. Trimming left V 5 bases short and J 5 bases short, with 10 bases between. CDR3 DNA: TGTGCCAGCAGCCCTGACCCCCACGAGCAGTACTTC. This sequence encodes CASSPDPHEQYF.

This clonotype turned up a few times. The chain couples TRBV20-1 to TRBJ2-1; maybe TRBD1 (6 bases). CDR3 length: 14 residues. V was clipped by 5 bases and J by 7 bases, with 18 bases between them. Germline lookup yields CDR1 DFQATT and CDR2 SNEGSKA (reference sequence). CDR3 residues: CSAEGYYRENEQFF. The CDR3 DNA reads TGCAGTGCTGAAGGGTACTACAGGGAAAATGAGCAGTTCTTC.

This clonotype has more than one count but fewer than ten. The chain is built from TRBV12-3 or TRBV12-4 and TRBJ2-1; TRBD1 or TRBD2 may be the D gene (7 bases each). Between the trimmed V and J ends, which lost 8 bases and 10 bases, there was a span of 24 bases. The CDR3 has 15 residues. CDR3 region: CASSEGASGLREQFF. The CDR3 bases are TGTGCCAGCTCCGAGGGGGCTAGCGGCCTGAGAGAGCAGTTCTTC.

CDR3 bases: TGTGCCATCAGCCCAACCCTTGACTACGAGCAGTACTTC. This gives the protein CAISPTLDYEQYF. The V call is TRBV10-3, the J call TRBJ2-7; D is uncertain. The CDR3 totals 13 residues. V was trimmed by 6 bases and J by 3 bases, leaving 12 bases between them. Germline CDR1 is ENHRY and CDR2 is SYGVKD.

CDR3 in amino acids: CASRPTGSGANVLTF. CDR3 nucleotide sequence: TGTGCCAGTAGGCCCACAGGCTCTGGGGCCAACGTCCTGACTTTC. The chain uses TRBV19 and TRBJ2-6, with TRBD1 as a possible D gene (5 bases). Trimming removed 6 bases from V and 0 bases from J, with 9 bases in between. CDR3 length: 15 residues. Germline V CDR1 and CDR2: LNHDA, SQIVND (reference sequence).

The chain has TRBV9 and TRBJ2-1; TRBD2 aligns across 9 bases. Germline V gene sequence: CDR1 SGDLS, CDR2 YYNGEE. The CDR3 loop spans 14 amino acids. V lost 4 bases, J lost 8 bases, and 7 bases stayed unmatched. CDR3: CASSFSGSTDEQFF. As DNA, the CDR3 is TGTGCCAGCAGCTTTAGCGGGAGTACGGATGAGCAGTTCTTC.

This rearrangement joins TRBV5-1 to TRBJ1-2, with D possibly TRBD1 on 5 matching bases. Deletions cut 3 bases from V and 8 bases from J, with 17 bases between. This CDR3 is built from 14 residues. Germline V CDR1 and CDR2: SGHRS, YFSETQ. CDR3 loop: CASSSREGLEGYTF. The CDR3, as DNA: TGCGCCAGCAGCTCCCGCGAGGGACTGGAAGGCTACACCTTC. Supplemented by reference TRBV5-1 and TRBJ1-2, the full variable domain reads KAGVTQTPRYLIKTRGQQVTLSCSPISGHRSVSWYQQTPGQGLQFLFEYFSETQRNKGNFPGRFSGRQFSNSRSEMNVSTLELGDSALYLCASSSREGLEGYTFGSGTRLTVV.

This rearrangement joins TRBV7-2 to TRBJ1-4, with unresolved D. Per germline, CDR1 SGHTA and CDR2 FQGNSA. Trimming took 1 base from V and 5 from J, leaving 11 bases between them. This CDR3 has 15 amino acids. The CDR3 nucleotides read TGTGCCAGCAGCTTAGGTGGCGGATTCAATGAAAAACTGTTTTTT. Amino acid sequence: CASSLGGGFNEKLFF.

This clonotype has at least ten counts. Here the CDR3 reads CASSDSTGPDTQYF. The CDR3 nucleotides are TGTGCCAGCAGTGACTCGACAGGGCCAGATACGCAGTATTTT. This chain connects TRBV6-4 to TRBJ2-3, with TRBD1 matching over 7 bases. The CDR3 totals 14 residues. CDR1 MRHNA and CDR2 SNTAGT come from the germline V gene. V was clipped by 0 bases and J by 4 bases; unmatched bases: 1.

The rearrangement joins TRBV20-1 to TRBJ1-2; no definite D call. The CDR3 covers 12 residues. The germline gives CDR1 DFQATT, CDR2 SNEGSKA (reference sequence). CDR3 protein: CRAPSGNYGYTF. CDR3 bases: TGCAGGGCTCCGAGTGGGAACTATGGCTACACCTTC.

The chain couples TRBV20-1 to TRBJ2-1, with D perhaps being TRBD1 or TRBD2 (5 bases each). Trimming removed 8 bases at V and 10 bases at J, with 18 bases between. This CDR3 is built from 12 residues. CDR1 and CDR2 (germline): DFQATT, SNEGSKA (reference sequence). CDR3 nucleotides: TGCAGTCTGACCCGATATGAGGGGGAGCAGTTCTTC. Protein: CSLTRYEGEQFF.

DNA of the CDR3: TGTGCCAGCAGGCTCATAGCGGGAAGCACAGATACGCAGTATTTT. This gives the protein CASRLIAGSTDTQYF. The gene calls are TRBV6-4 and TRBJ2-3, with 8 bases matching TRBD2. Germline loops: CDR1 MRHNA, CDR2 SNTAGT. The CDR3 is made up of 15 amino acids. V lost 6 bases and J lost 0; bases outside the gene matches: 5.

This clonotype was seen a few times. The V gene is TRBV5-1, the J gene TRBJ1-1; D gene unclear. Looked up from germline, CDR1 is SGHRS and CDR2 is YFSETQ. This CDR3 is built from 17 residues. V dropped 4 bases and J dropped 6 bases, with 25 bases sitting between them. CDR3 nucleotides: TGCGCCAGCAGCCCGCCTAACGTGGGATCTGGTGGCTCTGAAGCTTTCTTT. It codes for CASSPPNVGSGGSEAFF.

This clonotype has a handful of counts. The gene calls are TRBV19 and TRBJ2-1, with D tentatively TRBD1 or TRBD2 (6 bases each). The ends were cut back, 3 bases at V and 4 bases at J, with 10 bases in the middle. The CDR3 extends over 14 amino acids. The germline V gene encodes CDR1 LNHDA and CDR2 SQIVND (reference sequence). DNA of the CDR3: TGTGCCAGTAGTATGGGGGGCCGGTACAATGAGCAGTTCTTC. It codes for CASSMGGRYNEQFF.